Below are 11 T cell receptor beta chains sequenced from a single sample in a study of regulatory T cells in long-lasting Graves disease. The TCR beta library used iRepertoire HTBI primers with Arm-PCR amplification of CDR3. TCRdb reprocessed the multiplex PCR reads with MiXCR, giving one entry per CDR3 protein. Among 310,000 or so distinct CDR3 sequences listed, roughly a fifth were seen once. Time point noted: persistent/refractory GD, antithyroid drugs over 5 years with positive TRAb. The TCR library used RNA extracted from PBMCs. Sequences were derived from peripheral blood mononuclear cells (PBMCs), sampled when the disease was refractory, from a patient treated with antithyroid drugs. The receptor source for this set is a female donor with Graves disease.

The V and J genes are TRBV2 and TRBJ2-1; 10 nucleotides line up with TRBD2. Unmatched junction bases numbered 4, after V lost 2 bases and J lost 6 bases. The CDR3 runs 15 residues. The germline CDR1 and CDR2 sequences are SNHLY and FYNNEI. The CDR3 spells CASSELAGDGNEQFF. DNA for the CDR3: TGTGCCAGCAGTGAACTAGCGGGAGATGGCAATGAGCAGTTCTTC.

This chain joins TRBV7-9 and TRBJ2-6; D gene uncertain. This CDR3 region has 14 residues. V dropped 7 bases and J dropped 4 bases, with 11 bases sitting between them. Per germline, CDR1 SEHNR and CDR2 FQNEAQ (reference sequence). The CDR3 nucleotides read TGTGCCAGCACGCGAGGAACAGGGGCCAACGTCCTGACTTTC. Translated: CASTRGTGANVLTF.

This clonotype has more than one count but fewer than ten. This sequence joins TRBV29-1 and TRBJ2-1; 9 nucleotides agree with TRBD2. J was trimmed by 0 bases and V by 4 bases; bases with no gene match: 10. The CDR3 consists of 17 residues. Germline loops: CDR1 SQVTM, CDR2 ANQGSEA. The CDR3 protein is CSVGLAEGSTSYNEQFF. DNA for the CDR3: TGCAGCGTTGGACTAGCGGAGGGGTCCACCTCCTACAATGAGCAGTTCTTC.

To note about this clonotype: A much larger clone sits a single nucleotide away, making a read error possible. The chain combines TRBV6-5 with TRBJ2-7, with TRBD2 matching 11 bases. Germline CDR1 MNHEY, CDR2 SVGAGI. CDR3 length: 15 residues. Trimming removed 4 bases from V and 5 bases from J; junction bases left unmatched: 7. This chain's CDR3 is CASSCVAGGPNEQYF. CDR3 nucleotides: TGTGCCAGCAGTTGCGTAGCGGGAGGGCCCAACGAGCAGTACTTC.

This rearrangement joins TRBV19 to TRBJ1-6; 7 nucleotides match TRBD1. CDR3 length: 16 residues. Germline loops: CDR1 LNHDA, CDR2 SQIVND (reference sequence). With 8 bases clipped from V and 8 bases from J, the junction kept 15 bases outside the gene matches. The CDR3 DNA follows: TGTGCCAGTCGAGCTTTGCCCGGGACAGCAGATTCACCCCTCCACTTT. Translation gives CASRALPGTADSPLHF. The full variable domain, with the rest looked up from reference TRBV19 and TRBJ1-6, is DGGITQSPKYLFRKEGQNVTLSCEQNLNHDAMYWYRQDPGQGLRLIYYSQIVNDFQKGDIAEGYSVSREKKESFPLTVTSAQKNPTAFYLCASRALPGTADSPLHFGNGTRLTVT.

This clonotype was picked up many times. The genes are TRBV12-3 or TRBV12-4 and TRBJ1-6; the D gene is possibly TRBD1 (6 bases). V lost 4 bases, J lost 10 bases, and 17 bases lay in between. The CDR3 extends over 15 amino acids. CDR3 loop: CASSSTGLLGSPLHF. The CDR3 DNA reads as TGTGCCAGCAGTTCTACAGGGTTACTCGGATCACCCCTCCACTTT.

The CDR3: CASSLAGALNNSPLHF. For the CDR3, the DNA is TGTGCCAGCAGCTTAGCAGGGGCGTTAAATAATTCACCCCTCCACTTT. V gene TRBV7-2 combines with J gene TRBJ1-6; tentative D call: TRBD1 (5 bases). The CDR3 runs to 16 residues. The V gene's germline CDR1 is SGHTA and CDR2 FQGNSA. The V end was cut by 0 bases, the J end by 5 bases, with 11 bases between.

This chain uses TRBV27 with TRBJ2-1; D possibly corresponds to TRBD2 (6 bases). Germline V lookup: CDR1 MNHEY, CDR2 SMNVEV (reference sequence). V was pared by 10 bases and J by 5 bases, with 15 bases between. This CDR3 comprises 13 residues. CDR3 bases: TGTGCCACCTCAGTTTTAGCGGACAATGAGCAGTTCTTC. Its protein is CATSVLADNEQFF.

This clonotype was seen a handful of times. The CDR3 DNA reads as TGCAGTGCTAGAATGGGAGGGCCAGCTGATACGCAGTATTTT. This translates into CSARMGGPADTQYF. The chain has TRBV20-1 and TRBJ2-3; 7 bases match TRBD2. In germline, CDR1 is DFQATT, CDR2 SNEGSKA (reference sequence). CDR3 size: 14 residues. The V and J ends lost 2 bases and 6 bases, in that order; junction bases with no gene match: 8.

This clonotype was seen more than once but under ten times. The rearrangement links TRBV27 to TRBJ2-2, with D possibly being TRBD2 (6 bases). The germline V and J ends were trimmed by 6 bases and 1 base, with 15 bases remaining between them. The CDR3 totals 16 residues. Germline CDR1 is MNHEY and CDR2 is SMNVEV (reference sequence). In DNA, the CDR3 is TGTGCCAGCAGGCCCGCCCCTAGCGTGAACACCGGGGAGCTGTTTTTT. This gives the protein CASRPAPSVNTGELFF.

This clonotype was observed many times. V is TRBV3-1 and J is TRBJ2-7; 7 bases line up with TRBD1. This CDR3 has 14 residues. Germline CDR1 LGHDT, CDR2 YNNKEL (reference sequence). V shed 3 bases and J 2 bases; nucleotides not matched to a gene: 4. The CDR3 here is CASSHRDSPYEQYF. CDR3 DNA sequence: TGTGCCAGCAGCCACCGGGACAGCCCCTACGAGCAGTACTTC.